The 22 T cell receptor beta chains presented below share a single source sample, sequenced in a study of T-cell reconstitution after alpha-beta-depleted transplantation in children. TCRbeta library construction was performed incorporating unique molecular identifiers. TCRdb processed the PCR reads anew with MiXCR; each CDR3 protein has one entry. This table holds 550,000 to 800,000 distinct CDR3 sequences, about an eighth found once. The starting material was PBMCs, obtained before TCRalphabeta/CD19-depleted stem cell transplant. These receptor sequences come from a girl aged 2 to 9 with congenital amegakaryocytic thrombocytopenia, due to receive a stem cell transplant.

This clonotype has more than one count but fewer than ten. This chain links TRBV4-1 with TRBJ1-4; D is perhaps TRBD1 (5 bases). Germline V gene lookup returns CDR1 MGHRA and CDR2 YSYEKL. This CDR3 has 18 residues. Trimming took off 4 bases at V and 5 bases at J, with 23 bases between the two ends. CDR3 protein: CASSPGRGGKGPNEKLFF. CDR3 bases: TGCGCCAGCAGCCCCGGTCGTGGGGGTAAGGGTCCAAATGAAAAACTGTTTTTT.

In this sample, this clonotype turned up many times. The V gene is TRBV20-1, the J gene TRBJ2-7; 8 bases map to TRBD1. Trimming removed 2 bases from V and 1 base from J; junction bases left unmatched: 7. This CDR3 contains 15 residues. Germline-derived CDR1 and CDR2 are DFQATT and SNEGSKA (reference sequence). This chain's CDR3 is CSARSGTGPSYEQYF. DNA of the CDR3: TGCAGTGCTAGATCAGGGACAGGCCCTTCCTACGAGCAGTACTTC.

This clonotype was detected many times. V gene TRBV10-1 combines with J gene TRBJ2-2, with D uncertain. Germline CDR1 reads WNHNN; CDR2 reads SYGVQD (reference sequence). This CDR3 is 16 amino acids long. V lost 2 bases to trimming and J lost 0 bases, with 10 bases between them. The DNA of the CDR3 is TGCGCCAGCAGTGAGGAGGTTCAGACGAACACCGGGGAGCTGTTTTTT. Its translation is CASSEEVQTNTGELFF.

This clonotype was seen repeatedly, ten times or more. The chain joins TRBV20-1 to TRBJ2-5, with 11 bases identical to TRBD2. This CDR3 region has 14 residues. Germline CDR1 DFQATT, CDR2 SNEGSKA (reference sequence). Unmatched junction bases numbered 4, after V lost 4 bases and J lost 3 bases. Here the CDR3 DNA reads TGCAGTGCTACCCAGGGACTAGCGGAAGAGACCCAGTACTTC. This encodes CSATQGLAEETQYF.

This clonotype was seen more than once but under ten times. V is TRBV5-1 and J is TRBJ2-7; TRBD2 is a possible D gene (5 bases). V lost 4 bases to trimming and J lost 6 bases, with 23 bases between them. This CDR3 has 16 residues. Per germline, CDR1 SGHRS and CDR2 YFSETQ. The CDR3 sequence is CASSLTVGKITREQYF. In DNA form, the CDR3 reads TGCGCCAGCAGCCTGACGGTCGGGAAGATAACACGCGAGCAGTACTTC.

The rearrangement links TRBV20-1 to TRBJ2-1, with unresolved D. The length of the CDR3 is 16 residues. V was trimmed by 4 bases and J by 9 bases, leaving 25 bases between them. Germline CDR1 DFQATT, CDR2 SNEGSKA (reference sequence). The CDR3 sequence: CSATSWSGVPSSEQFF. The CDR3 DNA reads as TGCAGTGCTACCTCGTGGTCTGGGGTCCCGAGCAGTGAGCAGTTCTTC.

The chain is built from TRBV7-9 and TRBJ2-5; unclear D gene. Trimming pared 2 bases from V and 3 bases from J, leaving 13 bases between. Germline lookup yields CDR1 SEHNR and CDR2 FQNEAQ (reference sequence). The CDR3 loop spans 15 amino acids. The CDR3 nucleotides are TGTGCCAGCAGCTTATTCCAGCGTGCGAAAGAGACCCAGTACTTC. Translation: CASSLFQRAKETQYF.

This chain joins TRBV10-3 and TRBJ2-7; D call uncertain. Trimming pared 8 bases from V and 6 bases from J, leaving 17 bases between. The CDR3 consists of 13 residues. The germline CDR1 and CDR2 sequences are ENHRY and SYGVKD. CDR3: CAIGRDADPEQYF. The CDR3 DNA sequence: TGTGCCATCGGTCGAGACGCCGATCCCGAGCAGTACTTC.

This clonotype appeared a few times. The chain is built from TRBV7-8 and TRBJ2-7; D possibly corresponds to TRBD2 (7 bases). Germline V gene sequence: CDR1 SGHVS, CDR2 FQNEAQ. The ends were cut back, 7 bases at V and 0 bases at J, with 25 bases in the middle. There are 18 residues in the CDR3. Written as DNA, the CDR3 is TGTGCCAGCACCGGACTAGAGATATCGGCGGACAGCTCCTACGAGCAGTACTTC. It encodes CASTGLEISADSSYEQYF.

The table lists this clonotype with many counts. The rearrangement links TRBV6-2 or TRBV6-3 to TRBJ1-1; D is undetermined. This CDR3 has 14 amino acids. Germline V CDR1 and CDR2: MNHEY, SVGEGT. Between the trimmed V and J ends, which lost 0 bases and 0 bases, there was a span of 5 bases. The CDR3 bases are TGTGCCAGCAGTTACTCGTGGGTGAACACTGAAGCTTTCTTT. Its translation is CASSYSWVNTEAFF.

This clonotype was observed at least ten times. The gene calls are TRBV20-1 and TRBJ2-1; 8 bases fit TRBD1. Per germline, CDR1 DFQATT and CDR2 SNEGSKA (reference sequence). The ends lost 2 bases at V and 7 bases at J; junction bases unmatched: 10. This CDR3 is built from 15 residues. CDR3 nucleotide sequence: TGCAGTGCTAGACTGACAGGGGACGGACCAAATGAGCAGTTCTTC. Protein sequence: CSARLTGDGPNEQFF.

In this sample, this clonotype turned up many times. The chain joins TRBV5-1 to TRBJ2-1; D remains ambiguous. The CDR3 is 13 amino acids. The ends were cut back, 7 bases at V and 5 bases at J, with 13 bases in the middle. Per the germline V gene, CDR1 is SGHRS and CDR2 is YFSETQ. CDR3 sequence reads: CASRPGANNEQFF. CDR3 in DNA: TGCGCCAGCCGCCCGGGCGCCAACAATGAGCAGTTCTTC.

This clonotype was recorded at least ten times. This rearrangement joins TRBV28 to TRBJ2-5; 7 nucleotides agree with TRBD1. Germline CDR1 MDHEN, CDR2 SYDVKM. The CDR3 loop spans 15 amino acids. The ends lost 5 bases at V and 3 bases at J; junction bases unmatched: 9. The CDR3 is CASSIRTGLEETQYF. CDR3 DNA: TGTGCCAGCAGTATCCGGACAGGATTGGAAGAGACCCAGTACTTC.

J is TRBJ1-3 and V is TRBV12-3 or TRBV12-4, with D possibly matching TRBD1 (5 bases). The V gene lost 2 bases and the J gene lost 3 bases, with 23 bases spanning the gap. This CDR3 region has 19 residues. The CDR3 nucleotides read TGTGCCAGCAGTTTACTTCCGGTCCTTCTACGGGGGAGTGGAAACACCATATATTTT. Its protein product is CASSLLPVLLRGSGNTIYF.

This clonotype was counted at least ten times. V usage is TRBV28 and J usage is TRBJ2-7; 7 bases map to TRBD1. This CDR3 has 12 amino acids. The germline gives CDR1 MDHEN, CDR2 SYDVKM. Trimming removed 3 bases from V and 7 bases from J; junction bases left unmatched: 3. Written as DNA, the CDR3 is TGTGCCAGCAGTTTCGACAGGGCTGAGCAGTACTTC. Its translation: CASSFDRAEQYF. Supplemented by reference TRBV28 and TRBJ2-7, the full variable domain reads DVKVTQSSRYLVKRTGEKVFLECVQDMDHENMFWYRQDPGLGLRLIYFSYDVKMKEKGDIPEGYSVSREKKERFSLILESASTNQTSMYLCASSFDRAEQYFGPGTRLTVT.

About this clonotype itself: A much larger clone sits a single nucleotide away, making a read error possible. This rearrangement joins TRBV5-1 to TRBJ2-5; D unclear. Germline V lookup: CDR1 SGHRS, CDR2 YFSETQ. The CDR3 has 13 amino acids. The CDR3, as DNA: TGCGCCTGCAGCTTGAGGCGGAGAGAGACCCAGTACTTC. Protein: CACSLRRRETQYF.

This clonotype turned up a few times. This rearrangement joins TRBV15 to TRBJ2-2; 8 bases match TRBD2. The CDR3 has 16 residues. V lost 4 bases, J lost 1 base, and 5 bases stayed unmatched. Germline V gene lookup returns CDR1 LNHNV and CDR2 YYDKDF (reference sequence). The CDR3, as DNA: TGTGCCACCAGCATAGGACGGGGGGGGAACACCGGGGAGCTGTTTTTT. Protein product: CATSIGRGGNTGELFF. The full variable domain, with the rest looked up from reference TRBV15 and TRBJ2-2, is DAMVIQNPRYQVTQFGKPVTLSCSQTLNHNVMYWYQQKSSQAPKLLFHYYDKDFNNEADTPDNFQSRRPNTSFCFLDIRSPGLGDTAMYLCATSIGRGGNTGELFFGEGSRLTVL.

This clonotype appeared many times. The chain carries TRBV11-1 and TRBJ2-5; 12 nucleotides match TRBD2. V was pared by 5 bases and J by 1 base, with 2 bases of the junction left unmatched. Germline-derived CDR1 and CDR2 are SGHAT and FQDESV (reference sequence). The length of the CDR3 is 15 residues. CDR3 sequence: CASSKTSGSQETQYF. As DNA, the CDR3 is TGTGCCAGCAGCAAGACTAGCGGGAGCCAAGAGACCCAGTACTTC.

The table lists this clonotype with a few counts. The chain couples TRBV28 to TRBJ2-6; a weak D match, TRBD2 (6 bases). The CDR3 is made up of 17 amino acids. Germline-derived CDR1 and CDR2 are MDHEN and SYDVKM. CDR3 region: CTYPGSLAAYGANVLTF. Here the CDR3 DNA reads TGTACCTACCCCGGGTCTTTAGCGGCGTATGGGGCCAACGTCCTGACTTTC.

This chain links TRBV27 with TRBJ2-4; D unresolved. CDR3 length equals 16 residues. V was pared by 4 bases and J by 0 bases, with 13 bases between. CDR1 MNHEY and CDR2 SMNVEV come from the germline V gene (reference sequence). CDR3 in DNA: TGTGCCAGCAGTTCAGGATTCCTCCTAGCCAAAAACATTCAGTACTTC. Its translation is CASSSGFLLAKNIQYF.

This clonotype showed up many times. The rearrangement uses TRBV12-3 or TRBV12-4 and TRBJ1-5, with TRBD1 matching 8 bases. This CDR3 spans 15 amino acids. With 5 bases clipped from V and 7 bases from J, the junction kept 10 bases outside the gene matches. The CDR3 reads CASSPRDRRNQPQHF. The CDR3 DNA sequence: TGTGCCAGCAGTCCAAGGGACAGGCGGAACCAGCCCCAGCATTTT.

The chain combines TRBV7-9 with TRBJ2-3, with D unresolved. This CDR3 comprises 13 residues. Germline CDR1 is SEHNR and CDR2 is FQNEAQ (reference sequence). The V and J ends lost 5 bases and 1 base respectively, with 7 bases between them. This chain's CDR3 is CASSRPGTDTQYF. DNA for the CDR3: TGTGCCAGCAGCCGACCGGGCACAGATACGCAGTATTTT.